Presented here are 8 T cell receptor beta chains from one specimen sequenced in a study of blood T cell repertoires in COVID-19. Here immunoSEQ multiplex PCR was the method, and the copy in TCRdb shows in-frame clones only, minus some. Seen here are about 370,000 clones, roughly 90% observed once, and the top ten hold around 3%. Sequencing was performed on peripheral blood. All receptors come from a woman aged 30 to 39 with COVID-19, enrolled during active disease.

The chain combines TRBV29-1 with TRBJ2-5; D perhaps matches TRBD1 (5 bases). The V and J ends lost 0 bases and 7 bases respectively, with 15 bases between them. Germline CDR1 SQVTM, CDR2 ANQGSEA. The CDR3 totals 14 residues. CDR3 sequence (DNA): TGCAGCGTTGAAGATCGGCACCTTACAGGGACCCAGTACTTC. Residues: CSVEDRHLTGTQYF.

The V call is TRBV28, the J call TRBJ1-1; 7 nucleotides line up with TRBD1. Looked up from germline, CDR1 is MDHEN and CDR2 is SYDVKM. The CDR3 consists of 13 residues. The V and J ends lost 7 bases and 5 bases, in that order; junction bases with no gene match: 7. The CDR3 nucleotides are TGTGCCAGCACCCTCAGGGGGGTTACTGAAGCTTTCTTT. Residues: CASTLRGVTEAFF.

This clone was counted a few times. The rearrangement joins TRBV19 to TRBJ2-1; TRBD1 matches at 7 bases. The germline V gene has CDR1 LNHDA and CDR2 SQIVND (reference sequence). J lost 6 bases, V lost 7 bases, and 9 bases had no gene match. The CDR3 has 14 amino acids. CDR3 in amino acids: CASKVQGWGNEQFF. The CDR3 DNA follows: TGTGCCAGTAAGGTACAGGGGTGGGGCAATGAGCAGTTCTTC.

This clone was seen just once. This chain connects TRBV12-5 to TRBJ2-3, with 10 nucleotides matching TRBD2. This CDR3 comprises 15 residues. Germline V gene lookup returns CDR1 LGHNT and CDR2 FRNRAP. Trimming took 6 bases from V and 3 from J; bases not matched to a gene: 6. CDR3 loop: CASGNSGRPTDTQYF. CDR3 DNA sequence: TGTGCTAGTGGGAATAGCGGGAGGCCGACAGATACGCAGTATTTT.

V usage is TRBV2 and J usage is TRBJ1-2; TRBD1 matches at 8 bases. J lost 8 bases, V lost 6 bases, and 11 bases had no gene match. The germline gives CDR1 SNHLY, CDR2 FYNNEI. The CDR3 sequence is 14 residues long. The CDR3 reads CASRRTGSTAGYTF. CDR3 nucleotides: TGTGCCAGCAGAAGGACAGGGTCGACCGCAGGCTACACCTTC.

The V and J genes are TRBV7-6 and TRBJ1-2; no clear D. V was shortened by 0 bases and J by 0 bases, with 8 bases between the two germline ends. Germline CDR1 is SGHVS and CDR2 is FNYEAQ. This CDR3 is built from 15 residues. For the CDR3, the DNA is TGTGCCAGCAGCTTAGCTGCTCGGTCTAACTATGGCTACACCTTC. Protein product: CASSLAARSNYGYTF.

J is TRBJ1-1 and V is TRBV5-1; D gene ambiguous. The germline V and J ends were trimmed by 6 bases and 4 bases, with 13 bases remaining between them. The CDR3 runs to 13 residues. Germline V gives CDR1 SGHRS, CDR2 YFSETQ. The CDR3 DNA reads TGCGCCAGCACCCGTGTTCCGTCCACTGAAGCTTTCTTT. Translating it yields CASTRVPSTEAFF.

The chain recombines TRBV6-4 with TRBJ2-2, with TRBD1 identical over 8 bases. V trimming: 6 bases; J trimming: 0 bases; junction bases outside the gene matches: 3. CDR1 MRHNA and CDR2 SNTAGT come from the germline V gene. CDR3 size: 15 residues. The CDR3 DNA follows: TGTGCCAGCAGACGGACAGGGACGAACACCGGGGAGCTGTTTTTT. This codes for CASRRTGTNTGELFF.